The present T cell receptor (beta chain) was sequenced within a study of blood T cell repertoires in COVID-19. Study background: In each case, the material was cDNA or gDNA derived from T cells, B-cell-depleted T cells, or PBMCs.

Data came from immunoSEQ multiplex PCR; TCRdb stores just in-frame clones and leaves some out. Of roughly 250,000 clones listed, around nine tenths were seen once; the top ten hold approximately 2%. Recruits, aged about 18 to 95 years, lived in 24 US areas. Researchers sorted participants into cohorts using their self-reported clinical history. Trimming took off 7 bases at V and 4 bases at J, with 16 bases between the two ends. The CDR3 sequence is 14 residues long. CDR1 and CDR2 (germline): MDHEN, SYDVKM. The sample comprised PBMCs or T cells enriched from blood (not recorded which). The source is a woman between 18 and 29 years old who had recovered from COVID-19. The gene calls are TRBV28 and TRBJ1-1; D remains ambiguous. This CDR3 is CASTLFGLSTEAFF. In DNA, the CDR3 is TGTGCCAGCACCCTCTTCGGGTTGAGCACTGAAGCTTTCTTT. Drawing the rest from reference TRBV28 and TRBJ1-1, the complete variable domain is DVKVTQSSRYLVKRTGEKVFLECVQDMDHENMFWYRQDPGLGLRLIYFSYDVKMKEKGDIPEGYSVSREKKERFSLILESASTNQTSMYLCASTLFGLSTEAFFGQGTRLTVV.